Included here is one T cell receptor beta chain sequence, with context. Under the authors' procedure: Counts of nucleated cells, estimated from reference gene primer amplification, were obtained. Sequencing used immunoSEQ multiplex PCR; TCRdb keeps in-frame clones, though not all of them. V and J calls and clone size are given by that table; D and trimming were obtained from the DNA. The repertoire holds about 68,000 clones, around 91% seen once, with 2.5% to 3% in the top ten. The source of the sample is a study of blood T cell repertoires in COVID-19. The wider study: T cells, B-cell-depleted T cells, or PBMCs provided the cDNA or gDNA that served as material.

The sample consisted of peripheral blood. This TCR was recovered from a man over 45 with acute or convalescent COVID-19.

CDR3 coding DNA: TGTGCCAGCAGCTTAGATCGTCAGCCCCAGCATTTT. This encodes CASSLDRQPQHF. The chain has TRBV7-2 and TRBJ1-5, with D uncertain. Germline V gene data show CDR1 as SGHTA and CDR2 as FQGNSA. There are 12 residues in the CDR3. Trimming pared 1 base from V and 6 bases from J, leaving 4 bases between.